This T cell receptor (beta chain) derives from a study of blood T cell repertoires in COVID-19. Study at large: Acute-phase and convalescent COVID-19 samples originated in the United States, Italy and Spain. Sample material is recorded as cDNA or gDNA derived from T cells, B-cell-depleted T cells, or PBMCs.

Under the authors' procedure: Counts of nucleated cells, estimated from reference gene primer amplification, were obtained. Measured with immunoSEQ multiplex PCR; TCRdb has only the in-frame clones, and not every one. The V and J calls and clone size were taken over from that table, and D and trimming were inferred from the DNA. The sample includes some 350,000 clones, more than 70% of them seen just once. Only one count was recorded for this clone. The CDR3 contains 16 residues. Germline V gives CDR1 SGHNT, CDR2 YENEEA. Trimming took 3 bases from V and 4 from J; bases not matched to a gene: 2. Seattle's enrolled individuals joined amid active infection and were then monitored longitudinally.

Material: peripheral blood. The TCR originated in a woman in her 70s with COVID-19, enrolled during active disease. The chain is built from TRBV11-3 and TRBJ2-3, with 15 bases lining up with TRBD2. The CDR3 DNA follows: TGTGCCAGCAGCTTTGGACTAGCGGGGGGGCCAGATACGCAGTATTTT. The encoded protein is CASSFGLAGGPDTQYF. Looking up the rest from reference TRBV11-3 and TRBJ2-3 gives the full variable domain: EAGVVQSPRYKIIEKKQPVAFWCNPISGHNTLYWYLQNLGQGPELLIRYENEEAVDDSQLPKDRFSAERLKGVDSTLKIQPAELGDSAVYLCASSFGLAGGPDTQYFGPGTRLTVL.